This TCR beta chain was recovered during a study of T cells in Graves' hyperthyroidism and ophthalmopathy. Notes on the study in general: Prediction of ophthalmopathy progression came a median around 6.5 months pre-onset.

TCR beta CDR3 regions were amplified from RNA transcripts. In the first-round RT-PCR of the TCR CDR3, the HTBI primer set was used. One entry per CDR3 protein results from TCRdb running MiXCR on the multiplex PCR reads. Of 500,000 to 650,000 distinct CDR3 sequences listed, about 15% were seen once; the top ten hold approximately 15%. The study left out patients who had uncontrolled infection, other autoimmune disease, pregnancy or lactation. This clonotype occurred many times. Its specificity is not known. The trim removed 5 bases at V and 2 bases at J, leaving 4 bases unmatched. The CDR3 is made up of 14 amino acids. Germline loops: CDR1 SEHNR, CDR2 FQNEAQ (reference sequence).

The rearrangement links TRBV7-9 to TRBJ2-3; 7 positions match TRBD1. The TCR sequence derives from a woman aged 40 to 55 with Graves' hyperthyroidism. The sequenced sample was blood. CDR3 DNA: TGTGCCAGCAGCCGACAGGGCCCCACAGATACGCAGTATTTT. It specifies CASSRQGPTDTQYF.